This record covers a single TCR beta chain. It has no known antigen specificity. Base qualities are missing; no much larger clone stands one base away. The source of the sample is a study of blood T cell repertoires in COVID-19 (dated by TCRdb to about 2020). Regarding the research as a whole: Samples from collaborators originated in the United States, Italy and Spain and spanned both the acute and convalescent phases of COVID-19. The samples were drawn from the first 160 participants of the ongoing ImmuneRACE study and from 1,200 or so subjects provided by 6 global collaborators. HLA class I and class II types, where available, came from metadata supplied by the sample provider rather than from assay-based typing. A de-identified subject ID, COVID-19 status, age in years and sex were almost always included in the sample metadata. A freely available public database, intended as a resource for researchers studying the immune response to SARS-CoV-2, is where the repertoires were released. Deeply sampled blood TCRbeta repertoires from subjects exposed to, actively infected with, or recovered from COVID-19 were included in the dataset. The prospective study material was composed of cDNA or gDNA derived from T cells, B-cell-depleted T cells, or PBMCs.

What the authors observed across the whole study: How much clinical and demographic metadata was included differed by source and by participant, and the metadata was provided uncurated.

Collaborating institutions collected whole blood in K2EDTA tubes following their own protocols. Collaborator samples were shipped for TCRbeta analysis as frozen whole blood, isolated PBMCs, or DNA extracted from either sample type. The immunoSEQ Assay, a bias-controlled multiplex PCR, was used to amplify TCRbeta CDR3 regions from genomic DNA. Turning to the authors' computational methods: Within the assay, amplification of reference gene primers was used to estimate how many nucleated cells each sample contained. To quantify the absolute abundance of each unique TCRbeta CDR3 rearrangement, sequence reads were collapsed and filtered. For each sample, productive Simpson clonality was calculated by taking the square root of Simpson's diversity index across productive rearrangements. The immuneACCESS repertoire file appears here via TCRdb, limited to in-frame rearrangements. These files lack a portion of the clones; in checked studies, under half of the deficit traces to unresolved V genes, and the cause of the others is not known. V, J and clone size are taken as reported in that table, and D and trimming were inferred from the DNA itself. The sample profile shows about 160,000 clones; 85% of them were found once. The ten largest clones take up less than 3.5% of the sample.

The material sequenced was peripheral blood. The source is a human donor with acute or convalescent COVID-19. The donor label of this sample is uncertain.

The CDR3 here reads CASSIGAISNQPQHF. The DNA sequence is TGTGCCAGCAGCATTGGGGCAATTAGCAATCAGCCCCAGCATTTT. The chain is made from TRBV5-8 and TRBJ1-5, with TRBD1 as a weak D call on 5 bases. Deletion took 4 bases off V and 0 bases off J, with a span of 11 bases between the germline ends. CDR1 is given as SGHTS and CDR2 as YDEGEE, both from the germline V gene. The CDR3 measures 15 amino acids from cysteine to phenylalanine. Only the CDR3 DNA stays, 45 bases, in frame from base 1.